The 13 T cell receptor beta chains below come from one sample, sequenced in a study of cytomegalovirus exposure and HLA in healthy donors. The primer mix had 60 Vbeta and 13 Jbeta primers. TCRdb's table, derived via immunoSEQ multiplex PCR, lists solely in-frame clones and lacks some. Its table lists 200,000 to 250,000 clones. Material for sequencing was PBMCs. Source of these receptors: a girl aged 2 to 9 in good health and CMV-seropositive.

The V gene is TRBV27, the J gene TRBJ2-7; no reliable D call. CDR3 length equals 17 residues. Trimming took off 5 bases at V and 0 bases at J, with 20 bases between the two ends. Germline loops: CDR1 MNHEY, CDR2 SMNVEV (reference sequence). The CDR3 spells CASSPLVSVVSSYEQYF. The CDR3 bases are TGTGCCAGCAGTCCCCTTGTGTCGGTGGTTAGCTCCTACGAGCAGTACTTC.

The V and J genes are TRBV7-3 and TRBJ2-3, with TRBD1 matching 9 bases. J was trimmed by 5 bases and V by 5 bases; bases with no gene match: 8. The CDR3 runs 15 residues. CDR1 and CDR2 from the germline V gene are SGHTA and FQGTGA. CDR3 in DNA: TGTGCCAGCAGCCCAACAGGGGGCGAGGGAGATACGCAGTATTTT. It specifies CASSPTGGEGDTQYF.

The genes are TRBV7-9 and TRBJ1-1, with no clear D. CDR1 is SEHNR, CDR2 FQNEAQ, per germline (reference sequence). V lost 7 bases to trimming and J lost 2 bases, with 14 bases between them. This CDR3 has 14 amino acids. CDR3 amino acids: CASNTVDSNTEAFF. The CDR3 region has the DNA TGTGCCAGCAACACAGTGGACTCCAACACTGAAGCTTTCTTT.

This chain connects TRBV27 to TRBJ1-5; D remains ambiguous. The V end was cut by 0 bases, the J end by 0 bases, with 6 bases between. This CDR3 comprises 15 residues. CDR1 and CDR2 from the germline V gene are MNHEY and SMNVEV (reference sequence). For the CDR3, the DNA is TGTGCCAGCAGTTTATCGCGGTATAGCAATCAGCCCCAGCATTTT. Its protein product is CASSLSRYSNQPQHF.

The chain links TRBV5-1 to TRBJ2-2; D is perhaps TRBD1 (5 bases). Trimming took 4 bases from V and 3 from J, leaving 13 bases between them. CDR1 is SGHRS and CDR2 is YFSETQ in the germline V gene. The CDR3 runs to 15 residues. CDR3 residues: CASSTGPPYTGELFF. The CDR3 region has the DNA TGCGCCAGCAGCACAGGCCCTCCCTACACCGGGGAGCTGTTTTTT.

This chain uses TRBV2 with TRBJ1-5; D remains unclear. The CDR3 loop spans 11 amino acids. Trimming cost V 6 bases and J 8 bases, with 8 bases left between them. Germline V gene sequence: CDR1 SNHLY, CDR2 FYNNEI. The CDR3 reads CASRYFEPQHF. CDR3 nucleotides: TGTGCCAGCAGGTACTTTGAGCCCCAGCATTTT.

The chain combines TRBV5-4 with TRBJ2-7, with TRBD2 identical over 11 bases. Germline V gives CDR1 SGHNT, CDR2 YYREEE (reference sequence). The CDR3 has 15 residues. After removal of 4 bases from V and 1 base from J, the junction contained 4 bases not matched to a gene. CDR3 sequence: CASSAGLAGSYEQYF. CDR3 coding DNA: TGTGCCAGCAGCGCCGGACTAGCGGGTTCCTACGAGCAGTACTTC. The full variable domain, with the rest looked up from reference TRBV5-4 and TRBJ2-7, is ETGVTQSPTHLIKTRGQQVTLRCSSQSGHNTVSWYQQALGQGPQFIFQYYREEENGRGNFPPRFSGLQFPNYSSELNVNALELDDSALYLCASSAGLAGSYEQYFGPGTRLTVT.

Notes on this clone: The same CDR3 also results from other DNA sequences found in this sample. This chain uses TRBV6-5 with TRBJ2-7; TRBD1 might be the D (8 bases). V lost 5 bases, J lost 2 bases, and 16 bases lay in between. In germline, CDR1 is MNHEY, CDR2 SVGAGI. The CDR3 extends over 15 amino acids. CDR3 nucleotide sequence: TGTGCCAGCAGTCGGACAGGGAGGGCTACCTACGAGCAGTACTTC. Protein product: CASSRTGRATYEQYF.

The V gene is TRBV9, the J gene TRBJ2-1; possible D gene TRBD2, 6 bases. This CDR3 comprises 14 residues. The V gene lost 0 bases and the J gene lost 4 bases, with 8 bases spanning the gap. Germline CDR1 reads SGDLS; CDR2 reads YYNGEE. The CDR3 DNA follows: TGTGCCAGCAGCGTAGCGGGAGCATACAATGAGCAGTTCTTC. This encodes CASSVAGAYNEQFF.

The chain recombines TRBV5-6 with TRBJ2-5; 9 nucleotides agree with TRBD2. Germline CDR1 is SGHDT and CDR2 is YYEEEE. Germline trimming cut 4 bases from V and 5 bases from J; bases unmatched to any gene: 9. The length of the CDR3 is 15 residues. The CDR3 here is CASSPQAGGSETQYF. In nucleotides, the CDR3 is TGTGCCAGCAGCCCGCAAGCGGGAGGATCGGAGACCCAGTACTTC. The full variable domain, with the rest looked up from reference TRBV5-6 and TRBJ2-5, is DAGVTQSPTHLIKTRGQQVTLRCSPKSGHDTVSWYQQALGQGPQFIFQYYEEEERQRGNFPDRFSGHQFPNYSSELNVNALLLGDSALYLCASSPQAGGSETQYFGPGTRLLVL.

The J gene is TRBJ1-1, the V gene TRBV29-1; D gene ambiguous. Trimming stripped 7 bases from V and 0 bases from J, with 15 bases between. Germline V gene lookup returns CDR1 SQVTM and CDR2 ANQGSEA. The CDR3 runs to 14 residues. Written as DNA, the CDR3 is TGCAGCGCCTTCCCATCAAGCATGAACACTGAAGCTTTCTTT. Translating gives CSAFPSSMNTEAFF.

J is TRBJ2-3 and V is TRBV7-3, with TRBD2 matching over 15 bases. V lost 8 bases to trimming and J lost 2 bases; unmatched junction nucleotides: 11. CDR1 and CDR2 (germline): SGHTA, FQGTGA. The CDR3 has 18 amino acids. CDR3 sequence: CASPRTSGRANFTDTQYF. In DNA, the CDR3 is TGTGCCAGCCCAAGGACTAGCGGGAGGGCGAACTTCACAGATACGCAGTATTTT.

J is TRBJ1-1 and V is TRBV14; possible D gene TRBD1, 6 bases. Trimming pared 5 bases from V and 2 bases from J, leaving 24 bases between. There are 18 residues in the CDR3. Per germline, CDR1 SGHDN and CDR2 FVKESK. The DNA for the CDR3 is TGTGCCAGCAGCTCGCCAACCTTCACAGGGTGGTCAAACACTGAAGCTTTCTTT. It translates to CASSSPTFTGWSNTEAFF.